This T cell receptor (beta chain) was observed in a study of shared T cell receptors in the human thymus. Assay: immunoSEQ multiplex PCR; the TCRdb copy retains only in-frame clones and omits some. The sample consists of a few hundred thousand clones, 95% of them appearing once. V lost 8 bases and J lost 5, with 10 bases in between. The length of the CDR3 is 12 residues. CDR1 is MNHEY, CDR2 SVGAGI, per germline. The sequenced material came from thymocytes. The rearrangement joins TRBV6-5 to TRBJ1-5; D not certain. This sequence was found in a human donor. CDR3 coding DNA: TGTGCCAGCGCGTCGGGAGATCAGCCCCAGCATTTT. Its protein product is CASASGDQPQHF.